These 18 T cell receptor beta chains originate from one sample sequenced in a study of blood T cell repertoires in COVID-19 (dated by TCRdb to 2020 to 2022). The receptor library was made with the immunoSEQ multiplex PCR assay. This is the immuneACCESS table as TCRdb keeps it, with only in-frame sequences that have V and J called. A part of the clones is gone; compared with another copy, unresolved V genes explain less than half, and the rest is unexplained. The sample table holds a few hundred thousand clones, of which roughly 90% were seen once. The ten largest clones add up to roughly 4.3% of the sample. Sequenced: PBMCs or T cells enriched from blood (not recorded which). These receptors came from a woman between 18 and 29 years old with acute COVID-19.

This clone was observed a handful of times. The chain employs TRBV11-1 and TRBJ1-2; unclear D gene. The CDR3 consists of 14 residues. V was shortened by 1 base and J by 6 bases, with 12 bases between the two germline ends. Per germline, CDR1 SGHAT and CDR2 FQDESV (reference sequence). The CDR3 coding sequence is TGTGCCAGCAGCTTAGGGTCCGAACAACATGGCTACACCTTC. Protein: CASSLGSEQHGYTF.

This rearrangement joins TRBV29-1 to TRBJ1-2; D may be TRBD1 (6 bases). CDR1 SQVTM and CDR2 ANQGSEA come from the germline V gene. The CDR3 is 11 residues long. V was pared by 4 bases and J by 7 bases, with 10 bases between. The CDR3 spells CSVGGGGGYTF. For the CDR3, the DNA is TGCAGCGTTGGGGGGGGCGGTGGCTACACCTTC.

The chain joins TRBV7-3 to TRBJ2-6, with D tentatively TRBD1 (6 bases). The CDR3 covers 18 residues. Germline CDR1 and CDR2: SGHTA and FQGTGA. Trimming removed 5 bases at V and 0 bases at J, with 17 bases between. CDR3: CASSASPGTFSGANVLTF. CDR3 sequence (DNA): TGTGCCAGCAGCGCCAGTCCCGGGACATTCTCTGGGGCCAACGTCCTGACTTTC.

This chain connects TRBV5-1 to TRBJ1-3; perhaps TRBD1 as D (5 bases). V was clipped by 6 bases and J by 0 bases, with 10 bases between them. The CDR3 covers 14 residues. Germline V CDR1 and CDR2: SGHRS, YFSETQ. Written as DNA, the CDR3 is TGCGCCAGCACAACAGGCGCCTCTGGAAACACCATATATTTT. As protein: CASTTGASGNTIYF.

This rearrangement joins TRBV7-9 to TRBJ1-5; D is unclear. CDR3 length: 16 residues. V was clipped by 5 bases and J by 2 bases, with 16 bases between them. Per the germline V gene, CDR1 is SEHNR and CDR2 is FQNEAQ (reference sequence). The CDR3 DNA follows: TGTGCCAGCAGCATCGGCAGCGGCGAAGGCAATCAGCCCCAGCATTTT. The encoded protein is CASSIGSGEGNQPQHF.

The chain employs TRBV3-1 (or the pseudogene TRBV3-2) and TRBJ2-3, with D perhaps matching TRBD1 (6 bases). CDR3 length: 18 amino acids. Germline lookup yields CDR1 LGHDT and CDR2 YNNKEL (reference sequence). V dropped 0 bases and J dropped 0 bases, with 16 bases sitting between them. In nucleotides, the CDR3 is TGTGCCAGCAGCCAAGAGTGGAGTGGACAGCCCAGCACAGATACGCAGTATTTT. Its protein is CASSQEWSGQPSTDTQYF.

This clone was detected only once. The chain carries TRBV29-1 and TRBJ1-5; D unresolved. CDR3 length: 13 amino acids. The germline V and J ends were trimmed by 4 bases and 5 bases, with 12 bases remaining between them. CDR1 and CDR2 (germline): SQVTM, ANQGSEA. The CDR3 coding sequence is TGCAGCGTTGCGGAGCCCGACGATCAGCCCCAGCATTTT. Translating gives CSVAEPDDQPQHF.

J is TRBJ2-1 and V is TRBV5-6, with D tentatively TRBD2 (7 bases). Trimming stripped 3 bases from V and 10 bases from J, with 11 bases between. There are 12 residues in the CDR3. Germline V gene lookup returns CDR1 SGHDT and CDR2 YYEEEE. The CDR3 reads CASSWGGAEQFF. The CDR3 nucleotides are TGTGCCAGCAGCTGGGGGGGGGCCGAGCAGTTCTTC.

V gene TRBV7-9 combines with J gene TRBJ2-1; 7 nucleotides align to TRBD1. CDR1 is SEHNR, CDR2 FQNEAQ, per germline (reference sequence). The CDR3 extends over 15 amino acids. Trimming cost V 5 bases and J 5 bases; bases outside gene matches: 9. This chain's CDR3 is CASSLAQGIHNEQFF. The DNA for the CDR3 is TGTGCCAGCAGCCTCGCACAGGGGATCCACAATGAGCAGTTCTTC.

The chain employs TRBV19 and TRBJ1-1; D call uncertain. This CDR3 contains 14 residues. The V end lost 4 bases, the J end lost 1 base, and 10 bases lay between the germline ends. CDR1 is LNHDA, CDR2 SQIVND, per germline (reference sequence). CDR3 sequence (DNA): TGTGCCAGTAGTACAGGAGGCCCGAACACTGAAGCTTTCTTT. Translated, it gives CASSTGGPNTEAFF.

This chain joins TRBV4-1 and TRBJ2-1; 9 nucleotides line up with TRBD1. Germline assignment: CDR1 MGHRA and CDR2 YSYEKL. The CDR3 totals 14 residues. J lost 8 bases, V lost 1 base, and 3 bases had no gene match. In DNA, the CDR3 is TGCGCCAGCAGCCAAGGACAGGGGGGGGATGAGCAGTTCTTC. Translation: CASSQGQGGDEQFF.

The V call is TRBV7-6, the J call TRBJ1-3; D gene ambiguous. The V gene lost 3 bases and the J gene lost 0 bases, with 12 bases spanning the gap. The CDR3 has 16 residues. Germline V gene sequence: CDR1 SGHVS, CDR2 FNYEAQ. The CDR3 loop is CASSFNTRGSGNTIYF. In nucleotides, the CDR3 is TGTGCCAGCAGCTTTAACACACGAGGCTCTGGAAACACCATATATTTT. The variable domain in full, completed from reference TRBV7-6 and TRBJ1-3, reads GAGVSQSPRYKVTKRGQDVALRCDPISGHVSLYWYRQALGQGPEFLTYFNYEAQQDKSGLPNDRFSAERPEGSISTLTIQRTEQRDSAMYRCASSFNTRGSGNTIYFGEGSWLTVV.

The chain has TRBV19 and TRBJ1-2, with 9 bases aligning to TRBD1. After removal of 2 bases from V and 5 bases from J, the junction contained 6 bases not matched to a gene. Germline loops: CDR1 LNHDA, CDR2 SQIVND (reference sequence). The CDR3 length is 15 residues. The DNA for the CDR3 is TGTGCCAGTAGTATACTGGGACAGGGAGAGTATGGCTACACCTTC. Residues: CASSILGQGEYGYTF.

This clone was picked up a small number of times. This chain joins TRBV7-9 and TRBJ1-1, with no clear D. CDR1 is SEHNR, CDR2 FQNEAQ, per germline (reference sequence). There are 13 residues in the CDR3. The V gene lost 2 bases and the J gene lost 4 bases, with 8 bases spanning the gap. The CDR3 here is CASSLLASTEAFF. CDR3 in DNA: TGTGCCAGCAGCTTATTGGCCTCCACTGAAGCTTTCTTT.

The rearrangement links TRBV6-1 to TRBJ1-5; D gene ambiguous. V was trimmed by 3 bases and J by 5 bases, leaving 14 bases between them. CDR3 length equals 15 residues. Germline V gene lookup returns CDR1 MNHNS and CDR2 SASEGT. The DNA for the CDR3 is TGTGCCAGCAGTGAGAGGGCCCCCCACTATCAGCCCCAGCATTTT. This gives the protein CASSERAPHYQPQHF.

The chain combines TRBV28 with TRBJ1-1; D may be TRBD1 (6 bases). The CDR3 loop spans 14 amino acids. Germline CDR1 reads MDHEN; CDR2 reads SYDVKM. Trimming pared 1 base from V and 1 base from J, leaving 7 bases between. The CDR3 here is CASSLLTGNTEAFF. Written as DNA, the CDR3 is TGTGCCAGCAGTTTATTGACAGGGAACACTGAAGCTTTCTTT.

This clone was found once. The CDR3 protein is CASSLETSPLSEQFF. The CDR3 nucleotides read TGTGCCAGCAGCTTGGAGACTAGCCCCTTAAGTGAGCAGTTCTTC. The J gene is TRBJ2-1, the V gene TRBV5-4; 7 nucleotides agree with TRBD2. The length of the CDR3 is 15 residues. Germline CDR1 is SGHNT and CDR2 is YYREEE (reference sequence). The J segment lost 9 bases and the V segment lost 0 bases, leaving 9 bases of the junction unmatched.

The chain links TRBV28 to TRBJ1-5, with TRBD1 matching 10 bases. The CDR3 sequence is 17 residues long. Trimming took 3 bases from V and 2 from J; bases not matched to a gene: 7. Germline V gene sequence: CDR1 MDHEN, CDR2 SYDVKM. The CDR3 sequence is CASSFLTGGAGNQPQHF. CDR3 nucleotide sequence: TGTGCCAGCAGTTTCTTGACAGGGGGCGCGGGCAATCAGCCCCAGCATTTT.